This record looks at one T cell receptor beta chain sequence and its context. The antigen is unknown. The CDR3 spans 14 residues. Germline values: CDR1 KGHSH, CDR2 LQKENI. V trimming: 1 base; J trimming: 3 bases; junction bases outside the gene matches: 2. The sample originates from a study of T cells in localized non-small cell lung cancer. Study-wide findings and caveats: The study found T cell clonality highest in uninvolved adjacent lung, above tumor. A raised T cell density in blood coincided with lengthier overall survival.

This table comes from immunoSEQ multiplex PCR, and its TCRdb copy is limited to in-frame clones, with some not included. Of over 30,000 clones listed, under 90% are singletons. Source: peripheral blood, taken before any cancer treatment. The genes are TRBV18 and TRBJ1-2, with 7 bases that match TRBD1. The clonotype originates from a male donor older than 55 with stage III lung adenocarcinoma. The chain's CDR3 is CASSPRQGDYGYTF. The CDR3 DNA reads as TGTGCCAGCTCACCACGACAGGGTGACTATGGCTACACCTTC.